The 13 T cell receptor beta chains below all came from one sample that was sequenced in a study of shared clonotypes between healthy human individuals. Profiling relied on immunoSEQ multiplex PCR, and the TCRdb table lists in-frame clones only, not all of them. The sample has roughly 2.1 million clones; about 93% are singletons. As defined, naive CD8 cells were CD45RO-negative and positively selected for CCR7, with terminally differentiated effector memory CD45RA+ cells excluded. The sample comprised naive CD8+ T cells from PBMCs. The receptors were sampled from a man between 18 and 35 years old in good health. Some clones in this sample may be carry-over from other donors' samples.

This chain uses TRBV27 with TRBJ1-5; no reliable D call. Per the germline V gene, CDR1 is MNHEY and CDR2 is SMNVEV (reference sequence). Trimming took 9 bases from V and 1 from J, leaving 13 bases between them. The CDR3 consists of 14 residues. The CDR3 bases are TGTGCCAGTGCCCCCAGGAAGAGCAATCAGCCCCAGCATTTT. Its protein is CASAPRKSNQPQHF.

The chain has TRBV28 and TRBJ1-2; TRBD1 agrees at 7 bases. Germline loops: CDR1 MDHEN, CDR2 SYDVKM. This CDR3 region has 14 residues. Unmatched junction bases numbered 6, after V lost 5 bases and J lost 3 bases. This chain's CDR3 is CASSTQGVYYGYTF. CDR3 coding DNA: TGTGCCAGCAGTACTCAGGGGGTGTACTATGGCTACACCTTC.

V usage is TRBV7-2 and J usage is TRBJ2-3; D unresolved. The CDR3 is 15 amino acids. V was shortened by 5 bases and J by 1 base, with 13 bases between the two germline ends. The germline V gene has CDR1 SGHTA and CDR2 FQGNSA. The CDR3 nucleotides read TGTGCCAGCAGCCTGCTGGTTGGCGGCACAGATACGCAGTATTTT. This codes for CASSLLVGGTDTQYF.

The rearrangement joins TRBV7-8 to TRBJ2-5, with D tentatively TRBD2 (6 bases). The CDR3 totals 14 residues. Trimming took off 4 bases at V and 2 bases at J, with 11 bases between the two ends. CDR1 and CDR2 (germline): SGHVS, FQNEAQ. CDR3 protein: CASSYMGLQETQYF. CDR3 nucleotides: TGTGCCAGCAGCTACATGGGACTGCAAGAGACCCAGTACTTC.

This clone occurred a few times. This specimen includes other DNA sequences encoding the same CDR3. V is TRBV29-1 and J is TRBJ1-1; D is unclear. The ends were cut back, 0 bases at V and 2 bases at J, with 7 bases in the middle. This CDR3 region has 13 residues. Germline CDR1 SQVTM, CDR2 ANQGSEA. The CDR3 spells CSVEDRLNTEAFF. In DNA form, the CDR3 reads TGCAGCGTTGAAGATCGACTTAACACTGAAGCTTTCTTT.

This sequence joins TRBV5-1 and TRBJ2-7; 7 bases fit TRBD2. With 3 bases clipped from V and 3 bases from J, the junction kept 6 bases outside the gene matches. The CDR3 is made up of 14 amino acids. Germline V gene lookup returns CDR1 SGHRS and CDR2 YFSETQ. CDR3 bases: TGCGCCAGCAGCTGGAGCCGGGGGGACTACGAGCAGTACTTC. Its translation: CASSWSRGDYEQYF.

V and J are TRBV5-6 and TRBJ2-7, with D possibly being TRBD1 or TRBD2 (5 bases each). CDR3 length: 13 residues. Trimming left V 4 bases short and J 3 bases short, with 11 bases between. Germline-derived CDR1 and CDR2 are SGHDT and YYEEEE. This CDR3 reads CASSHGTSYEQYF. For the CDR3, the DNA is TGTGCCAGCAGCCACGGGACCAGCTACGAGCAGTACTTC.

The rearrangement joins TRBV7-9 to TRBJ1-1, with 7 bases fitting TRBD1. The V segment lost 4 bases and the J segment 5 bases; nucleotides outside the gene matches: 7. The CDR3 runs to 14 residues. Germline V gene data show CDR1 as SEHNR and CDR2 as FQNEAQ (reference sequence). The CDR3 DNA follows: TGTGCCAGCAGCTGGAACTCAGGGGGAACTGAAGCTTTCTTT. Amino acids: CASSWNSGGTEAFF. Looking up the rest from reference TRBV7-9 and TRBJ1-1 gives the full variable domain: DTGVSQNPRHKITKRGQNVTFRCDPISEHNRLYWYRQTLGQGPEFLTYFQNEAQLEKSRLLSDRFSAERPKGSFSTLEIQRTEQGDSAMYLCASSWNSGGTEAFFGQGTRLTVV.

The count of this clone is one. The chain recombines TRBV5-8 with TRBJ2-1, with 8 nucleotides matching TRBD1. Losses at the gene ends were 5 bases for V and 3 bases for J; bases not matched to a gene: 10. The CDR3 runs 16 residues. Germline CDR1 reads SGHTS; CDR2 reads YDEGEE. CDR3 region: CASRQTGASFYNEQFF. As DNA, the CDR3 is TGTGCCAGCAGGCAGACAGGGGCCTCCTTCTACAATGAGCAGTTCTTC.

This sequence joins TRBV5-6 and TRBJ2-7; a weak D match, TRBD1 (6 bases). Germline V gives CDR1 SGHDT, CDR2 YYEEEE. Trimming pared 0 bases from V and 4 bases from J, leaving 11 bases between. The length of the CDR3 is 14 residues. The chain's CDR3 is CASSLGQGNYEQYF. DNA of the CDR3: TGTGCCAGCAGCTTGGGGCAGGGGAATTACGAGCAGTACTTC.

This rearrangement joins TRBV4-1 to TRBJ1-4; perhaps TRBD1 as D (6 bases). Between the trimmed V and J ends, which lost 1 base and 8 bases, there was a span of 20 bases. The CDR3 is 17 amino acids. Germline loops: CDR1 MGHRA, CDR2 YSYEKL. The CDR3 sequence is CASSQAPPQGRKEKLFF. Written as DNA, the CDR3 is TGCGCCAGCAGCCAAGCGCCCCCACAGGGAAGGAAGGAAAAACTGTTTTTT.

The CDR3 here is CASMGAGYNEQFF. The CDR3 coding sequence is TGTGCCAGCATGGGAGCCGGCTACAATGAGCAGTTCTTC. The chain links TRBV27 to TRBJ2-1; D is possibly TRBD2 (5 bases). Germline V gene sequence: CDR1 MNHEY, CDR2 SMNVEV (reference sequence). Deletions cut 7 bases from V and 3 bases from J, with 10 bases between. The CDR3 is 13 amino acids.

As concerns this clone: An end of the junction differs from the germline gene, which may be a read error. The genes are TRBV27 and TRBJ2-7; 9 nucleotides match TRBD1. The CDR3 contains 14 residues. Germline V gene lookup returns CDR1 MNHEY and CDR2 SMNVEV (reference sequence). The chain's CDR3 is CASGLQGASYEQYF. The DNA for the CDR3 is TGTGCCAGCGGTTTACAGGGGGCTTCCTACGAGCAGTACTTC.